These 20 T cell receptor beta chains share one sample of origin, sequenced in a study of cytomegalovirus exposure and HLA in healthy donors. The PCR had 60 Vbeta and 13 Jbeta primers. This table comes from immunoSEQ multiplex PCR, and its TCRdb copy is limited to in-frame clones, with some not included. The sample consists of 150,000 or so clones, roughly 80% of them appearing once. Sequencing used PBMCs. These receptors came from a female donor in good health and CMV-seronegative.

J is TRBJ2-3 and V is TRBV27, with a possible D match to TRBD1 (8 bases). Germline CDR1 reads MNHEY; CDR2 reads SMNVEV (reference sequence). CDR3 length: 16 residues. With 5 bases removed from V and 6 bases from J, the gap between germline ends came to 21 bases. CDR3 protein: CASSPGQGLGGDTQYF. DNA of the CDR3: TGTGCCAGCAGTCCCGGACAGGGCCTCGGGGGGGATACGCAGTATTTT.

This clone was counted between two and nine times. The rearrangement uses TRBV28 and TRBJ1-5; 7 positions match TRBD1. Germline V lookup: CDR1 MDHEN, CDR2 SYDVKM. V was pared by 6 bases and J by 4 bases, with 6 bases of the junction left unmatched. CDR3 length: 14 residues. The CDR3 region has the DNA TGTGCCAGCAGCCAGAGGGGGCAAAATCAGCCCCAGCATTTT. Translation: CASSQRGQNQPQHF.

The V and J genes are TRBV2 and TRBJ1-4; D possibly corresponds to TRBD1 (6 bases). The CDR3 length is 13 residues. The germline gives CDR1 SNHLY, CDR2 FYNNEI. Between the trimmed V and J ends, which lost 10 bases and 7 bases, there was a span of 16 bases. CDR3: CAIKGGWGEKLFF. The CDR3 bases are TGTGCCATCAAGGGGGGGTGGGGTGAAAAACTGTTTTTT.

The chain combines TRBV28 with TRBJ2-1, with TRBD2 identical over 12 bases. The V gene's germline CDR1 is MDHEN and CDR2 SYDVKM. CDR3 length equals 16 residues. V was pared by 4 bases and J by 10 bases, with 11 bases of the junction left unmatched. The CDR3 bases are TGTGCCAGCAGTTACCGACTAGCGGGAGACGGGGGGGAGCAGTTCTTC. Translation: CASSYRLAGDGGEQFF.

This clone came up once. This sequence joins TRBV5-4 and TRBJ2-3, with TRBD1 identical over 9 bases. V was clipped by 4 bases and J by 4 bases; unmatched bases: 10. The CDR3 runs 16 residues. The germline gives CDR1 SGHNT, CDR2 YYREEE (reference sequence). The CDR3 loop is CASSPLTGGGPDTQYF. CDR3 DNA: TGTGCCAGCAGCCCATTGACAGGGGGTGGCCCAGATACGCAGTATTTT.

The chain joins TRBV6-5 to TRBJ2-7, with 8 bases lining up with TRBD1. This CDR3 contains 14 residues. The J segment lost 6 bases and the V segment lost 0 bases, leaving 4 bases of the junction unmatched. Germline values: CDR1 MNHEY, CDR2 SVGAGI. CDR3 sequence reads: CASSYSEQGVEQYF. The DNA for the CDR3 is TGTGCCAGCAGTTACTCGGAACAGGGGGTCGAGCAGTACTTC.

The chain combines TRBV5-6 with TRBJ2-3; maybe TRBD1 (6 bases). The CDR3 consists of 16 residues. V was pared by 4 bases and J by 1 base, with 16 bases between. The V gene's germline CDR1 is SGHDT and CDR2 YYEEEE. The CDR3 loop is CASSPYRDVRTDTQYF. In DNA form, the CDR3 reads TGTGCCAGCAGCCCTTACAGGGACGTACGCACAGATACGCAGTATTTT.

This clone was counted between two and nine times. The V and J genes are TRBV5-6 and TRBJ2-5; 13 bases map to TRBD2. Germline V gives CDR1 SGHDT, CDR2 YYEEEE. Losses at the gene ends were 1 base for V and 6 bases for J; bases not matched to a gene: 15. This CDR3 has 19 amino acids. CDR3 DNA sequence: TGTGCCAGCAGCTTGTTTGGACTAGCGGGAGTAGGTGGAAAAAAGACCCAGTACTTC. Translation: CASSLFGLAGVGGKKTQYF.

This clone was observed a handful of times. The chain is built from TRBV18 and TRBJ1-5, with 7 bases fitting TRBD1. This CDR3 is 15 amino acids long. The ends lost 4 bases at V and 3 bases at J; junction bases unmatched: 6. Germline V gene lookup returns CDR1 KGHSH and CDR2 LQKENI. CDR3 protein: CASSLQTGPNQPQHF. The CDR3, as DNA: TGTGCCAGCTCACTACAGACAGGGCCCAATCAGCCCCAGCATTTT.

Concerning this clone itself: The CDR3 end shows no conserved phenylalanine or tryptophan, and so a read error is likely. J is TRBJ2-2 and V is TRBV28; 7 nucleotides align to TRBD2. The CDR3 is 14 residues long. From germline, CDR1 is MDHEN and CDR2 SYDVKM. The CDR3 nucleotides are TGTGCCACCAGTCGAGGACTAGGTCCCGGGGAGCTGTTTCTT. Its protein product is CATSRGLGPGELFL.

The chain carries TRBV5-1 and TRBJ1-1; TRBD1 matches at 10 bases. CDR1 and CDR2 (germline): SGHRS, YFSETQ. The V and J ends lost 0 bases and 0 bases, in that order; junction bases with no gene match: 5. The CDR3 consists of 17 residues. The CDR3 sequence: CASSLVSTGGLNTEAFF. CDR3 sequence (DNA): TGCGCCAGCAGCTTGGTTTCGACAGGGGGCCTGAACACTGAAGCTTTCTTT.

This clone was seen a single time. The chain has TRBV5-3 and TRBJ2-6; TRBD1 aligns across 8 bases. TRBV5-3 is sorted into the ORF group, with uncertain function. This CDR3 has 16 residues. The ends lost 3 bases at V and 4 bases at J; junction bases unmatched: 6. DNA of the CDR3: TGTGCCAGAAGCTCCCACAGGGGGTACGGGGCCAACGTCCTGACTTTC. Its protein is CARSSHRGYGANVLTF.

The CDR3 DNA follows: TGTGCCAGCAGCCTGCGACAGGGAAAAACTGAAGCTTTCTTT. It codes for CASSLRQGKTEAFF. V gene TRBV7-2 combines with J gene TRBJ1-1; 7 nucleotides match TRBD1. Germline loops: CDR1 SGHTA, CDR2 FQGNSA. V trimming: 5 bases; J trimming: 5 bases; junction bases outside the gene matches: 8. The CDR3 covers 14 residues.

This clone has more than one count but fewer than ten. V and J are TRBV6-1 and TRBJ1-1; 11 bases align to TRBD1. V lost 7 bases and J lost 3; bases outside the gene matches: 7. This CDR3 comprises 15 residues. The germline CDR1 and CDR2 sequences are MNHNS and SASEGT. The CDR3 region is CASTRTGGADTEAFF. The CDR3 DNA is TGTGCCAGCACTCGGACAGGGGGCGCGGACACTGAAGCTTTCTTT.

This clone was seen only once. For the CDR3, the DNA is TGTGCCAGCAGTCCCGGGACAGGGAAGGTCAGTGGCTACACCTTC. Translation: CASSPGTGKVSGYTF. This sequence joins TRBV28 and TRBJ1-2, with 9 bases fitting TRBD1. The CDR3 length is 15 residues. J lost 7 bases, V lost 5 bases, and 11 bases had no gene match. From germline, CDR1 is MDHEN and CDR2 SYDVKM.

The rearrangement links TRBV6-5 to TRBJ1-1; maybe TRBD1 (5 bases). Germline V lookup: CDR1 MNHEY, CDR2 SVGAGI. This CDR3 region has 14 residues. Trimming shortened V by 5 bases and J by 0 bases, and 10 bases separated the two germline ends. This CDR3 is CASSETGMNTEAFF. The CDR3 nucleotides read TGTGCCAGCAGTGAAACAGGCATGAACACTGAAGCTTTCTTT.

The CDR3 DNA follows: TGCAGCGTTGGACCCAGCGGGAGTACTGGTGAGCAGTTCTTC. It encodes CSVGPSGSTGEQFF. This rearrangement joins TRBV29-1 to TRBJ2-1, with 8 bases lining up with TRBD2. The junction had 11 bases not matched to a gene; V was cut back by 4 bases and J by 9 bases. CDR1 is SQVTM, CDR2 ANQGSEA, per germline. The CDR3 has 14 amino acids.

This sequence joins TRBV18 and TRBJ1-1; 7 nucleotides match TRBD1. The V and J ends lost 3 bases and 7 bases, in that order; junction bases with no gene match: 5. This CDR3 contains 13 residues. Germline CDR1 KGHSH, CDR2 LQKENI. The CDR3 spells CASSPAYRGEAFF. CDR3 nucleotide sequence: TGTGCCAGCTCACCGGCATACAGGGGTGAAGCTTTCTTT.

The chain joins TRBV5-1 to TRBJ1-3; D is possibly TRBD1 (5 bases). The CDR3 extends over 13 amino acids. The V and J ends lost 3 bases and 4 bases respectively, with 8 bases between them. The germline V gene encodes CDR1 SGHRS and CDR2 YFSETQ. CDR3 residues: CASSSRTGNTIYF. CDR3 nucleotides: TGCGCCAGCAGCTCCAGGACAGGAAACACCATATATTTT.

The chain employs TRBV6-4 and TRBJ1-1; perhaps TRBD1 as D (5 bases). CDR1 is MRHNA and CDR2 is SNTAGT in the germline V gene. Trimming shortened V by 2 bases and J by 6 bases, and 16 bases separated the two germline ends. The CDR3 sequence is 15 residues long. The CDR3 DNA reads TGTGCCAGCAGTGACCCAATGGCAGGGATCGCTGAAGCTTTCTTT. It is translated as CASSDPMAGIAEAFF.